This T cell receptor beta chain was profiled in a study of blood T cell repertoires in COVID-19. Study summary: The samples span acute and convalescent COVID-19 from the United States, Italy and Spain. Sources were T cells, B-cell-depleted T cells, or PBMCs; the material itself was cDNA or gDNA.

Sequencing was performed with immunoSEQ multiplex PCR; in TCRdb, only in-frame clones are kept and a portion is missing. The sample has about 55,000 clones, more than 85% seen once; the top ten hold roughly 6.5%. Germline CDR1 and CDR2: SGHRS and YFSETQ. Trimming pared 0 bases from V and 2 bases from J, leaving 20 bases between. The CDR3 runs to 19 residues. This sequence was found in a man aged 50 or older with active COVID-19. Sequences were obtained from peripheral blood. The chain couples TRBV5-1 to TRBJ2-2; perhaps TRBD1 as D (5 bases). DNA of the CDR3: TGCGCCAGCAGCTTGGGCCCTCATTCGACAGAGCCAAACACCGGGGAGCTGTTTTTT. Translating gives CASSLGPHSTEPNTGELFF.